This entry is about one TCR beta chain. With 4 bases removed from V and 4 bases from J, the gap between germline ends came to 6 bases. In germline, CDR1 is SGHRS, CDR2 YFSETQ. The CDR3 length is 12 residues. The second PCR ran about 6 to 12 cycles with a sample-barcoded 5' primer and J-beta primers. TCRdb re-derived calls from the 5' RACE reads in MiXCR, one entry per CDR3 protein. The sample contains around 650,000 distinct CDR3 sequences, approximately 40% of which appear only once. The sample originates from a study of blood T cells in healthy people across ages. Sample: blood. This chain joins TRBV5-1 and TRBJ2-1; D gene ambiguous. The receptor's source is a man aged 80 or over in good health. CDR3 sequence reads: CASSHIYNEQFF. The CDR3 DNA follows: TGCGCCAGCAGCCATATATACAATGAGCAGTTCTTC.